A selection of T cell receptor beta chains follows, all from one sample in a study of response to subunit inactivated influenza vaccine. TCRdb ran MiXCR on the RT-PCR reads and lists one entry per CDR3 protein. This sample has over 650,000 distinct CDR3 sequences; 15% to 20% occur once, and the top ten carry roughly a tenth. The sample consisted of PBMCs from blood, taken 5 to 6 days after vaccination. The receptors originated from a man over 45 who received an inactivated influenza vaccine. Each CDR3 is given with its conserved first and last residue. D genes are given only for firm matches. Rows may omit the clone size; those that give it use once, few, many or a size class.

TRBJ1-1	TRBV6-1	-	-	CANKERLGATEAFF	TGTGCCAACAAAGAAAGGCTGGGGGCCACTGAAGCTTTCTTT
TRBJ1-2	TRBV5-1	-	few	CASSLTTTETNYGYTF	TGCGCCAGCAGCTTGACCACAACAGAGACCAACTATGGCTACACCTTC
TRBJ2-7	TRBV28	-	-	CASSFQDYEQYF	TGTGCCAGCAGTTTTCAGGATTACGAGCAGTACTTC
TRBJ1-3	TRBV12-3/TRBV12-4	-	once	CASSLSAEGASGNTIYF	TGTGCCAGCAGTTTATCGGCGGAAGGAGCCTCTGGAAACACCATATATTTT
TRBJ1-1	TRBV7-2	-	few	CASSPLLRNTEAFF	TGTGCCAGCAGCCCCTTATTACGGAACACTGAAGCTTTCTTT
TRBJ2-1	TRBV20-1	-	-	CSAPIPGGLYNEQFF	TGCAGTGCTCCCATTCCGGGGGGCCTGTACAATGAGCAGTTCTTC
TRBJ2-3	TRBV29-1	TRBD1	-	CSVEQTAGTGGTQYF	TGCAGCGTTGAACAGACTGCCGGGACAGGGGGTACGCAGTATTTT
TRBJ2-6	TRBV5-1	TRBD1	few	CASSWTGSGANVLTF	TGCGCCAGCAGCTGGACAGGGAGCGGGGCCAACGTCCTGACTTTC
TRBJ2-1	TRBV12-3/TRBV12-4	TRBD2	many	CASSLRLAVEQFF	TGTGCCAGCAGTTTACGTCTAGCGGTAGAGCAGTTCTTC
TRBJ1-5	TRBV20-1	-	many	CSARDRGRPNQPQHF	TGCAGTGCTAGAGATCGAGGCAGACCCAATCAGCCCCAGCATTTT
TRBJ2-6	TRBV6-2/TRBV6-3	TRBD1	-	CASSYIAGGTPGANVLTF	TGTGCCAGCAGTTACATCGCAGGGGGCACCCCTGGGGCCAACGTCCTGACTTTC
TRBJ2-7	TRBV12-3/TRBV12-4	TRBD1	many	CASSLVAQGREQYF	TGTGCCAGCAGTTTAGTCGCACAGGGGCGAGAGCAGTACTTC
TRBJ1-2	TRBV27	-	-	CASSYRGPNYGYTF	TGTGCCAGCAGTTATCGGGGTCCGAACTATGGCTACACCTTC
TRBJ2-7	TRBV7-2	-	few	CASSLVLARNEQYF	TGTGCCAGCAGCTTAGTTCTAGCCAGGAACGAGCAGTACTTC
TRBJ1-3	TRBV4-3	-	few	CASSQDGVGNTIYF	TGCGCCAGCAGCCAAGATGGGGTAGGAAACACCATATATTTT
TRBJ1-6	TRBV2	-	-	CASTDETDAGDSPLHF	TGTGCCAGCACTGATGAGACAGACGCCGGGGATTCACCCCTCCACTTT
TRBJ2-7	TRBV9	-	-	CASSVAPESGEQYF	TGTGCCAGCAGCGTAGCCCCCGAGTCTGGAGAGCAGTACTTC
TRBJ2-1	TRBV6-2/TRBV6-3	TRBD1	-	CASSYAGTGGNEQFF	TGTGCCAGCAGTTACGCCGGGACAGGGGGGAATGAGCAGTTCTTC
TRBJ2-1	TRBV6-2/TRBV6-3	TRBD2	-	CASSYRSGVVNEQFF	TGTGCCAGCAGTTACCGTAGCGGGGTGGTGAATGAGCAGTTCTTC
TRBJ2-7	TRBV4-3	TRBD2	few	CASSQVAGLYEQYF	TGCGCCAGCAGCCAAGTAGCGGGACTCTACGAGCAGTACTTC
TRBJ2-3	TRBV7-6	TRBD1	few	CASSRKGASTDTQYF	TGTGCCAGCAGTCGTAAGGGGGCTAGCACAGATACGCAGTATTTT
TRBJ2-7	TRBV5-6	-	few	CASSLENLRGYEQYF	TGTGCCAGCAGCTTGGAGAATCTCCGGGGATACGAGCAGTACTTC
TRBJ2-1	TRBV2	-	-	CTFSSPLRTVSSYNEQFF	TGTACCTTCAGTTCCCCACTTAGGACTGTAAGCTCCTACAATGAGCAGTTCTTC
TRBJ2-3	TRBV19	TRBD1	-	CASNPGQGNTDTQYF	TGTGCCAGTAATCCGGGACAGGGGAACACAGATACGCAGTATTTT
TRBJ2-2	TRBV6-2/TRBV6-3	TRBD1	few	CASSLTTGDANTGELFF	TGTGCCAGCAGTTTAACTACAGGGGACGCGAACACCGGGGAGCTGTTTTTT
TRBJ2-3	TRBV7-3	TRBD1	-	CASSYGQGAQYF	TGTGCCAGCAGCTATGGACAGGGGGCGCAGTATTTT
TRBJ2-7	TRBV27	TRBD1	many	CASSRTGPYEQYF	TGTGCCAGCAGCCGGACAGGGCCCTACGAGCAGTACTTC
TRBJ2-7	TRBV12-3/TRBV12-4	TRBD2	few	CASSVAGGLYEQYF	TGTGCCAGCAGTGTAGCGGGAGGGTTATACGAGCAGTACTTC
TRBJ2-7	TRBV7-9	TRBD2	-	CASSRFSGRAREQYF	TGTGCCAGCAGCCGATTTAGCGGGAGGGCTCGCGAGCAGTACTTC